Following are 22 T cell receptor beta chains from one sample sequenced in a study of blood T cells in healthy people across ages. For the second PCR, which ran for roughly 7 to 11 cycles, a sample-barcoded 5' primer and a J-beta primer mix were used. Via MiXCR, TCRdb re-called the 5' RACE reads, giving one row per CDR3 protein. The sample consists of around 1.7 million distinct CDR3 sequences, 28% of them appearing once. Source material: blood. These receptors came from a woman aged 25 to 39 in good health.

J is TRBJ2-3 and V is TRBV11-3; TRBD2 aligns across 10 bases. CDR1 and CDR2 (germline): SGHNT, YENEEA. The length of the CDR3 is 16 residues. The V and J ends lost 0 bases and 9 bases, in that order; junction bases with no gene match: 9. The CDR3 DNA follows: TGTGCCAGCAGCTTAGACCTAGCGGGAGACCCAGCGACGCAGTATTTT. It translates to CASSLDLAGDPATQYF.

In its sample, this clonotype was seen a few times. The chain employs TRBV2 and TRBJ1-2; D gene ambiguous. From germline, CDR1 is SNHLY and CDR2 FYNNEI. This CDR3 is 11 amino acids long. The V and J ends lost 3 bases and 9 bases respectively, with 8 bases between them. The CDR3 loop reads CASSEENSYTF. The CDR3 DNA sequence: TGTGCCAGCAGTGAGGAGAACAGCTACACCTTC.

There are a few counts of this clonotype. The chain combines TRBV20-1 with TRBJ1-1; 8 bases map to TRBD1. Germline lookup yields CDR1 DFQATT and CDR2 SNEGSKA (reference sequence). This CDR3 has 15 residues. After removal of 5 bases from V and 3 bases from J, the junction contained 11 bases not matched to a gene. CDR3 region: CSAPWRATGDTEAFF. The DNA of the CDR3 is TGCAGTGCTCCCTGGAGGGCGACAGGGGACACTGAAGCTTTCTTT.

The gene calls are TRBV21-1 and TRBJ1-5; the DNA was not compared with TRBD1, the D call given in the table. TRBV21-1 is deemed a pseudogene. CDR3 length: 16 residues. In DNA, the CDR3 is TGTGCCAGCAGCGGGACCGCACCGGCCAGCAATCAGCCCCAGCATTTT. Translating gives CASSGTAPASNQPQHF.

This clonotype was picked up many times. V gene TRBV20-1 combines with J gene TRBJ2-1, with 8 bases lining up with TRBD2. The CDR3 loop spans 15 amino acids. J was trimmed by 2 bases and V by 2 bases; bases with no gene match: 5. Germline CDR1 DFQATT, CDR2 SNEGSKA (reference sequence). In nucleotides, the CDR3 is TGCAGTGCTAGAACCAGCGGGAGCCCCTACAATGAGCAGTTCTTC. Translated, it gives CSARTSGSPYNEQFF.

Remarks on this clonotype: The CDR3 ends on some other residue instead of the conserved phenylalanine or tryptophan, so this is likely a read error. The chain has TRBV12-3 or TRBV12-4 and TRBJ1-5; possibly TRBD1 for D (6 bases). The CDR3 is made up of 13 amino acids. Trimming removed 8 bases at V and 3 bases at J, with 11 bases between. The CDR3 DNA follows: TGTGCCAGCGGACGACAGGTCAATCAGCCCCAGCATTTG. Encoded protein: CASGRQVNQPQHL.

In its sample, this clonotype was seen a few times. This sequence joins TRBV7-2 and TRBJ1-4; 9 positions agree with TRBD1. CDR1 and CDR2 from the germline V gene are SGHTA and FQGNSA. V was pared by 2 bases and J by 8 bases, with 6 bases of the junction left unmatched. This CDR3 is 15 amino acids long. The CDR3 coding sequence is TGTGCCAGCAGCTTACAACAGGGGGCACTCGAAAAACTGTTTTTT. It yields the protein CASSLQQGALEKLFF.

Of note for this clonotype: A junction end diverges from the germline sequence, so it may reflect a read error. The chain links TRBV27 to TRBJ1-1; D is perhaps TRBD1 (5 bases). The CDR3 has 13 amino acids. CDR1 and CDR2 (germline): MNHEY, SMNVEV (reference sequence). CDR3 residues: CAGREQANTEAFF. For the CDR3, the DNA is TGTGCCGGCAGGGAACAGGCAAACACTGAAGCTTTCTTT.

This clonotype was detected only once. The chain couples TRBV19 to TRBJ2-4; D gene ambiguous. V lost 10 bases and J lost 6, with 10 bases in between. The length of the CDR3 is 11 residues. Germline values: CDR1 LNHDA, CDR2 SQIVND (reference sequence). Here the CDR3 reads CAIMVRNIQYF. CDR3 DNA sequence: TGTGCCATTATGGTTCGAAACATTCAGTACTTC. Combining the CDR3 with reference TRBV19 and TRBJ2-4 gives the whole variable domain DGGITQSPKYLFRKEGQNVTLSCEQNLNHDAMYWYRQDPGQGLRLIYYSQIVNDFQKGDIAEGYSVSREKKESFPLTVTSAQKNPTAFYLCAIMVRNIQYFGAGTRLSVL.

The sample holds many counts of this clonotype. The chain recombines TRBV5-4 with TRBJ2-5; D gene uncertain. CDR3 length: 14 amino acids. Trimming removed 0 bases from V and 5 bases from J, with 11 bases in between. Germline V gives CDR1 SGHNT, CDR2 YYREEE (reference sequence). CDR3 sequence: CASSLGTGAETQYF. CDR3 DNA: TGTGCCAGCAGCTTGGGGACCGGTGCCGAGACCCAGTACTTC.

This clonotype has only a few counts. The chain employs TRBV12-3 or TRBV12-4 and TRBJ1-6; 11 bases match TRBD1. CDR3 size: 17 residues. The ends lost 6 bases at V and 8 bases at J; junction bases unmatched: 12. This chain's CDR3 is CASSQGQGAVLYSPLHF. The CDR3 DNA is TGTGCCAGCAGCCAAGGACAGGGGGCGGTGCTCTATTCACCCCTCCACTTT.

The chain recombines TRBV29-1 with TRBJ2-1; D tentatively fits TRBD1 or TRBD2 (6 bases each). TRBJ2-7 matches the DNA end more closely, so the J call is doubtful. CDR1 is SQVTM and CDR2 is ANQGSEA in the germline V gene. The CDR3 is 14 amino acids. The CDR3 spells CSEGGGTSYNEQYF. DNA for the CDR3: TGCAGCGAGGGGGGCGGGACCTCCTACAATGAGCAGTACTTC.

This clonotype is a singleton in its sample. This clone may be a read error of a much larger clone one base away. The DNA is omitted, as the CDR3 cannot be located on it reliably, and the CDR3 follows TCRdb's listing. The chain combines TRBV6-2 or TRBV6-3 with TRBJ2-7; whether TRBD1, the table's D call, matches the DNA was not checked. Germline CDR1 MNHEY, CDR2 SVGEGT. Inclusive of both ends, the CDR3 amounts to 15 amino acids. This CDR3 is CASILGAAPQGTQYF.

The chain recombines TRBV3-1 with TRBJ2-7, with D possibly being TRBD1 or TRBD2 (5 bases each). V shed 1 base and J shed 5 bases, with 12 bases lying between them. Germline CDR1 and CDR2: LGHDT and YNNKEL (reference sequence). CDR3 length: 14 amino acids. CDR3 loop: CASSQGGKGNEQYF. CDR3 in DNA: TGTGCCAGCAGCCAAGGGGGGAAAGGGAACGAGCAGTACTTC.

This clonotype was found a few times. The gene calls are TRBV7-9 and TRBJ2-1, with 9 bases fitting TRBD1. The CDR3 totals 17 residues. The V segment lost 1 base and the J segment 10 bases; nucleotides outside the gene matches: 14. The germline CDR1 and CDR2 sequences are SEHNR and FQNEAQ (reference sequence). The CDR3 protein is CASSLGAGTGRNQEQFF. The CDR3 DNA is TGTGCCAGCAGCTTAGGCGCCGGGACAGGGCGGAATCAGGAGCAGTTCTTC.

Only a few counts were recorded for this clonotype. CDR3 sequence (DNA): TGTGCCAAGAGGACAGGGGGATGTGTAACCTACACCTTC. Translated, it gives CAKRTGGCVTYTF. The chain is built from TRBV7-9 and TRBJ1-2; 10 nucleotides line up with TRBD1. CDR1 is SEHNR and CDR2 is FQNEAQ in the germline V gene (reference sequence). This CDR3 is built from 13 residues. V was pared by 10 bases and J by 10 bases, with 12 bases of the junction left unmatched.

In this sample, this clonotype turned up many times. The chain carries TRBV20-1 and TRBJ2-5, with 8 bases matching TRBD1. The J segment lost 5 bases and the V segment lost 5 bases, leaving 7 bases of the junction unmatched. Germline CDR1 DFQATT, CDR2 SNEGSKA (reference sequence). This CDR3 has 13 amino acids. CDR3 DNA: TGCAGTGCTCCCTCCGACAGGGGTGAGACCCAGTACTTC. Translating it yields CSAPSDRGETQYF.

This rearrangement joins TRBV29-1 to TRBJ2-7; 7 nucleotides align to TRBD2. V lost 5 bases and J lost 3; bases outside the gene matches: 10. Per the germline V gene, CDR1 is SQVTM and CDR2 is ANQGSEA. The CDR3 totals 14 residues. The CDR3 region is CSVFIAGVVYEQYF. Here the CDR3 DNA reads TGCAGCGTTTTCATAGCGGGTGTCGTCTACGAGCAGTACTTC.

The rearrangement uses TRBV5-1 and TRBJ2-1; perhaps TRBD2 as D (5 bases). Per the germline V gene, CDR1 is SGHRS and CDR2 is YFSETQ. The CDR3 runs to 14 residues. V was shortened by 0 bases and J by 10 bases, with 14 bases between the two germline ends. The CDR3 sequence: CASSLEGVGSEQFF. DNA for the CDR3: TGCGCCAGCAGCTTGGAGGGCGTGGGGAGCGAGCAGTTCTTC. The full variable domain, with the rest looked up from reference TRBV5-1 and TRBJ2-1, is KAGVTQTPRYLIKTRGQQVTLSCSPISGHRSVSWYQQTPGQGLQFLFEYFSETQRNKGNFPGRFSGRQFSNSRSEMNVSTLELGDSALYLCASSLEGVGSEQFFGPGTRLTVL.

This sequence joins TRBV9 and TRBJ2-1, with 16 positions matching TRBD2. The CDR3 loop spans 16 amino acids. The V segment lost 3 bases and the J segment 8 bases; nucleotides outside the gene matches: 5. Germline CDR1 reads SGDLS; CDR2 reads YYNGEE. CDR3: CASSGSGLAGGDEQFF. The CDR3 DNA reads as TGTGCCAGCAGCGGATCGGGACTAGCGGGGGGGGATGAGCAGTTCTTC.

Turning to this clonotype: One end of the junction fails to match germline, which may point to a read error. The chain links TRBV3-1 to TRBJ1-4; no definite D call. The CDR3 length is 15 residues. Germline V gene sequence: CDR1 LGHDT, CDR2 YNNKEL (reference sequence). The chain's CDR3 is CASSQDSGSNEKLFF. The CDR3 DNA is TGTGCCAGCAGCCAAGATTCGGGGTCTAATGAAAAGCTGTTTTTT. Based on the CDR3 plus reference TRBV3-1 and TRBJ1-4, the full variable domain is DTAVSQTPKYLVTQMGNDKSIKCEQNLGHDTMYWYKQDSKKFLKIMFSYNNKELIINETVPNRFSPKSPDKAHLNLHINSLELGDSAVYFCASSQDSGSNEKLFFGSGTQLSVL.

As concerns this clonotype: One end of the junction fails to match germline, which may point to a read error. V usage is TRBV28 and J usage is TRBJ2-3, with TRBD2 matching over 9 bases. The germline CDR1 and CDR2 sequences are MDHEN and SYDVKM. The CDR3 spans 15 residues. The CDR3 bases are TGTGCTAGCATAGGACTAGCGCTTGGCACAGATACGCAGTATTTT. This encodes CASIGLALGTDTQYF.